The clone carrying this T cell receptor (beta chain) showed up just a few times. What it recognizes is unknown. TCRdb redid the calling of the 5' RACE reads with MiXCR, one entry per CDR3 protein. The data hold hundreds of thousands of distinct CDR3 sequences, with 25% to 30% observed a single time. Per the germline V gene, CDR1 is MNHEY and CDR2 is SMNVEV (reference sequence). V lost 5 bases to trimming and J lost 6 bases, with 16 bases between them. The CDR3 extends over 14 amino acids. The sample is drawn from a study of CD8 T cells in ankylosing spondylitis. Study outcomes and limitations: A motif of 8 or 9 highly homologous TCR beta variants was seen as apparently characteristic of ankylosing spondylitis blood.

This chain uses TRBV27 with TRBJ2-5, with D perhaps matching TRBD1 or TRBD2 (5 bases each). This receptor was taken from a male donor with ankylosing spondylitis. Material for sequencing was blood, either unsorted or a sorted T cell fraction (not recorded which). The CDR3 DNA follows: TGTGCCAGCAGTCTACACGGGGCAATGAAGACCCAGTACTTC. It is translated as CASSLHGAMKTQYF.